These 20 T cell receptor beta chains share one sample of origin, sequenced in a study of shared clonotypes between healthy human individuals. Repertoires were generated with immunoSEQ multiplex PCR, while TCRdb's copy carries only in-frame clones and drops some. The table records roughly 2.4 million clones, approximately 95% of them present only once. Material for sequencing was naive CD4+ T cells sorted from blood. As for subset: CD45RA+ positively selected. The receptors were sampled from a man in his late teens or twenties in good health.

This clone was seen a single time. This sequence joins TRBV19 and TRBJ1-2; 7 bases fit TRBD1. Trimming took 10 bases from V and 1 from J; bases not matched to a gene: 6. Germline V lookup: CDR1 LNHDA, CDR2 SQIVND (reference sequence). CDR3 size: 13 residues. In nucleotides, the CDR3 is TGTGCCACCTCCAGGGGGAGTAACTATGGCTACACCTTC. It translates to CATSRGSNYGYTF.

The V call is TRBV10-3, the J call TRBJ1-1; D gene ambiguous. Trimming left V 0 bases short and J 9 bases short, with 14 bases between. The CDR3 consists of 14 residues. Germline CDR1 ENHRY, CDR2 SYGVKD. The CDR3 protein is CAISESGQMKKAFF. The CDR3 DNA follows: TGTGCCATCAGTGAGTCTGGGCAGATGAAAAAAGCTTTCTTT.

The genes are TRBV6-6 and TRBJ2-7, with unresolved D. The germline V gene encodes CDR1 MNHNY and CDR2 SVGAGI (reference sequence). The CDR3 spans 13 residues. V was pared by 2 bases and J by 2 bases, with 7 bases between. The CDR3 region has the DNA TGTGCCAGCAGTTACGAAGAAGCCTACGAGCAGTACTTC. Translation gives CASSYEEAYEQYF.

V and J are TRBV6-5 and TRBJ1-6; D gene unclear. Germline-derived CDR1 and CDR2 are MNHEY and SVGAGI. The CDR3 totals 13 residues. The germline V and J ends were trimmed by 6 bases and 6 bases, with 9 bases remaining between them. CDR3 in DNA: TGTGCCAGCAGCAGGATCGGTAATTCACCCCTCCACTTT. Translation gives CASSRIGNSPLHF.

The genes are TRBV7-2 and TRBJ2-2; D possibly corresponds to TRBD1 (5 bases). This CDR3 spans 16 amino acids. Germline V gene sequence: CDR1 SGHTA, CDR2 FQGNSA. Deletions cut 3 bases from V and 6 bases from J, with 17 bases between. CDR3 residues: CASSFSSRVGSGELFF. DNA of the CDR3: TGTGCCAGCAGCTTTTCCTCCAGGGTCGGGTCCGGGGAGCTGTTTTTT.

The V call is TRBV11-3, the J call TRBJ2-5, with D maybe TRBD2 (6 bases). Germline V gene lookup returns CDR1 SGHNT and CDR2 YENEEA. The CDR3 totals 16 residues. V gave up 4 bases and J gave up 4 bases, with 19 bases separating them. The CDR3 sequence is CASSSVPPSEIETQYF. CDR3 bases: TGTGCCAGCAGCTCGGTCCCGCCTAGCGAAATAGAGACCCAGTACTTC.

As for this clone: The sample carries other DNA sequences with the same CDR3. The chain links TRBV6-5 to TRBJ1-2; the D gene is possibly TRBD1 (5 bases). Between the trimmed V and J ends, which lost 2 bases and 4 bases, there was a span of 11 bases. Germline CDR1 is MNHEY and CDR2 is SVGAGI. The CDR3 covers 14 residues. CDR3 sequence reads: CASSYLGQGYGYTF. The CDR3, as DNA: TGTGCCAGCAGTTACCTCGGCCAGGGCTATGGCTACACCTTC.

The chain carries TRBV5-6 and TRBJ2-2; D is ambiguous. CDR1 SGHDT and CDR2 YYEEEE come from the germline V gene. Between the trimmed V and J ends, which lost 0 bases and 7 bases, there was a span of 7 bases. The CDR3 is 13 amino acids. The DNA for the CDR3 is TGTGCCAGCAGCTTGGCCATGGACGGGGAGCTGTTTTTT. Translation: CASSLAMDGELFF.

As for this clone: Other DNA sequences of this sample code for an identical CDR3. CDR3 coding DNA: TGTGCCAGCAGCTTAGCCGGGGGAGAGACCCAGTACTTC. This translates into CASSLAGGETQYF. The chain has TRBV7-9 and TRBJ2-5; D might be TRBD2 (6 bases). The germline gives CDR1 SEHNR, CDR2 FQNEAQ (reference sequence). This CDR3 region has 13 residues. The V end lost 0 bases, the J end lost 4 bases, and 6 bases lay between the germline ends.

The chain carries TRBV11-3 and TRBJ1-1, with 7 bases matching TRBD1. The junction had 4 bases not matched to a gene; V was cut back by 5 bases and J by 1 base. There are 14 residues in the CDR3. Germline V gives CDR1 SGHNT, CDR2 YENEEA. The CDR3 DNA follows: TGTGCCAGCAGCAAACAGGGGCAGAACACTGAAGCTTTCTTT. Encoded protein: CASSKQGQNTEAFF.

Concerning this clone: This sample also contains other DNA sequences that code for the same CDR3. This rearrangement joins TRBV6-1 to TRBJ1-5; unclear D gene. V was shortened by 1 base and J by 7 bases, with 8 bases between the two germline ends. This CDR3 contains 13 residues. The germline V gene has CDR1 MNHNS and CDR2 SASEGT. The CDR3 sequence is CASSEVRSQPQHF. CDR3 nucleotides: TGTGCCAGCAGTGAAGTACGATCCCAGCCCCAGCATTTT.

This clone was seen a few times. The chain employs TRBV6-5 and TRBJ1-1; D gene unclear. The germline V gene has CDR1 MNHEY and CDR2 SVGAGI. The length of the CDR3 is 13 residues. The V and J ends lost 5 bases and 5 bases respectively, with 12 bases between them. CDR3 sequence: CASSLWTATEAFF. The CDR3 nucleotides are TGTGCCAGCAGTCTATGGACTGCGACTGAAGCTTTCTTT.

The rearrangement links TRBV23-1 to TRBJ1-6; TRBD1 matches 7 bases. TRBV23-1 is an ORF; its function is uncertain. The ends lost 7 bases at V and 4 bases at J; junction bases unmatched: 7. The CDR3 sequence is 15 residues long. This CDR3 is CASIITGEYNSPLHF. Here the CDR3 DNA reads TGCGCCAGCATAATTACAGGGGAGTATAATTCACCCCTCCACTTT.

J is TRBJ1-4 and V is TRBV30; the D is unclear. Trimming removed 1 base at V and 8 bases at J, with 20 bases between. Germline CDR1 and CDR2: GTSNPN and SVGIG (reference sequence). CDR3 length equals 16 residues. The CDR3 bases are TGTGCCTGGAGTGCACCCACCCCGACGACGGGAGAAAAACTGTTTTTT. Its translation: CAWSAPTPTTGEKLFF. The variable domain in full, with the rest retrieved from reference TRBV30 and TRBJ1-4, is SQTIHQWPATLVQPVGSPLSLECTVEGTSNPNLYWYRQAAGRGLQLLFYSVGIGQISSEVPQNLSASRPQDRQFILSSKKLLLSDSGFYLCAWSAPTPTTGEKLFFGSGTQLSVL.

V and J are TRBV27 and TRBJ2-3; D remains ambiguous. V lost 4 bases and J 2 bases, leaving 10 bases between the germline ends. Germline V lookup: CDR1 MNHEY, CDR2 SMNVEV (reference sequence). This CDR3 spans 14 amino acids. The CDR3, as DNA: TGTGCCAGCAGTTCCTGGAGCGTCACAGATACGCAGTATTTT. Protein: CASSSWSVTDTQYF.

The CDR3 DNA is TGTGCCTGGAGCGCAGGGGAGAACTATGGCTACACCTTC. Translation gives CAWSAGENYGYTF. The chain uses TRBV30 and TRBJ1-2; possibly TRBD1 for D (6 bases). V dropped 3 bases and J dropped 2 bases, with 10 bases sitting between them. This CDR3 has 13 residues. From germline, CDR1 is GTSNPN and CDR2 SVGIG (reference sequence).

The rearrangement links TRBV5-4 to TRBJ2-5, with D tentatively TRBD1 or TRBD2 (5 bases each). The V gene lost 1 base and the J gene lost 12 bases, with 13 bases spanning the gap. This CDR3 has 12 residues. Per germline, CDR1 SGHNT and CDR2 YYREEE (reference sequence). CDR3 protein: CASSLLAGTKYF. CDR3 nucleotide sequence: TGTGCCAGCAGCTTGCTGGCCGGGACGAAGTACTTC. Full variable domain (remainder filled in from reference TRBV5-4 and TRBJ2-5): ETGVTQSPTHLIKTRGQQVTLRCSSQSGHNTVSWYQQALGQGPQFIFQYYREEENGRGNFPPRFSGLQFPNYSSELNVNALELDDSALYLCASSLLAGTKYFGPGTRLLVL.

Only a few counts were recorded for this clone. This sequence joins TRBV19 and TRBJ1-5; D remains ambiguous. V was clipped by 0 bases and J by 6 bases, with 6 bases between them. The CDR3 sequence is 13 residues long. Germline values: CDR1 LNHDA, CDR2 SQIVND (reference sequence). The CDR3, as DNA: TGTGCCAGTAGTATAGATAAGGGTCAGCCCCAGCATTTT. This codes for CASSIDKGQPQHF.

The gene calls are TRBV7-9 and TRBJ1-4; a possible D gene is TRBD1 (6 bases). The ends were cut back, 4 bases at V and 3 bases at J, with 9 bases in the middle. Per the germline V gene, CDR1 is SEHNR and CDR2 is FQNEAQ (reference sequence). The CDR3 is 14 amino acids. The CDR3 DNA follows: TGTGCCAGCAGCTACAGGGACCCTAATGAAAAACTGTTTTTT. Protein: CASSYRDPNEKLFF. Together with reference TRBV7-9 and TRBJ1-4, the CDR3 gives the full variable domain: DTGVSQNPRHKITKRGQNVTFRCDPISEHNRLYWYRQTLGQGPEFLTYFQNEAQLEKSRLLSDRFSAERPKGSFSTLEIQRTEQGDSAMYLCASSYRDPNEKLFFGSGTQLSVL.

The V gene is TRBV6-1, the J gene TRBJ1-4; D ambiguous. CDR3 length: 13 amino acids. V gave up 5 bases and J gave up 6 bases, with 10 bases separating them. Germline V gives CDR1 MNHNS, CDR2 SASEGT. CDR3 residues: CASSRAFDEKLFF. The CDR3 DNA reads TGTGCCAGCAGTCGGGCCTTTGATGAAAAACTGTTTTTT.